This is a list of T cell receptor beta chains from one sample in a study of beta chain features in type 1 diabetes. Sequenced by immunoSEQ multiplex PCR; TCRdb stores in-frame clones only, minus some. The repertoire holds around 650,000 clones, with around 12% as singletons. Sequencing was done on a sample of naive CD4+ T cells from blood. The source of these receptors is a man younger than 40 with type 1 diabetes. Each CDR3 is given with its conserved first and last residue. The D gene is left open where the match is weak. A clone size is listed for some rows: how often the clone was seen (once, few, many), or a class if it is expanded.

D gene,clone size,V gene,J gene,CDR3 protein,CDR3 DNA
-,few,TRBV6-6,TRBJ2-7,CASSGDRYEQYF,TGTGCCAGCAGCGGAGACAGATACGAGCAGTACTTC
-,-,TRBV18,TRBJ1-2,CASSRGREDGYTF,TGTGCCAGCTCACGAGGCAGGGAGGACGGCTACACCTTC
-,few,TRBV29-1,TRBJ2-1,CSIRLDSYNEQFF,TGCAGCATACGACTAGATTCCTACAATGAGCAGTTCTTC
-,few,TRBV6-6,TRBJ2-3,CASSYSGGDTQYF,TGTGCCAGCAGTTACTCGGGTGGGGATACGCAGTATTTT
-,-,TRBV4-3,TRBJ2-1,CASSPGDRYNEQFF,TGCGCCAGCAGCCCGGGGGATCGATACAATGAGCAGTTCTTC
-,-,TRBV9,TRBJ2-3,CASSLGSTDTQYF,TGTGCCAGCAGCCTAGGTAGCACAGATACGCAGTATTTT
-,-,TRBV7-9,TRBJ2-5,CASSLAHGVETQYF,TGTGCCAGCAGCTTAGCCCACGGCGTAGAGACCCAGTACTTC
-,few,TRBV29-1,TRBJ1-2,CSVRTNGGYTF,TGCAGCGTACGGACAAATGGTGGCTACACCTTC
-,once,TRBV10-3,TRBJ2-6,CAISEDSGANVLTF,TGTGCCATCAGTGAGGACTCTGGGGCCAACGTCCTGACTTTC
-,few,TRBV9,TRBJ1-2,CASSVSEGGYTF,TGTGCCAGCAGCGTAAGTGAAGGCGGCTACACCTTC
-,-,TRBV10-3,TRBJ1-6,CAISESGGSALSPLHF,TGTGCCATCAGTGAGTCCGGTGGGTCCGCTCTTTCACCCCTCCACTTT
-,-,TRBV4-3,TRBJ1-5,CASSQDYSNQPQHF,TGCGCCAGCAGCCAAGATTACAGCAATCAGCCCCAGCATTTT
-,few,TRBV6-5,TRBJ2-1,CASSYQGHEQFF,TGTGCCAGCAGTTACCAGGGGCATGAGCAGTTCTTC
-,few,TRBV7-2,TRBJ2-1,CASSPGTHNEQFF,TGTGCCAGCAGCCCCGGGACACACAATGAGCAGTTCTTC
TRBD1,-,TRBV18,TRBJ1-5,CASSPAKGAGQPQHF,TGTGCCAGCTCACCAGCAAAGGGGGCGGGTCAGCCCCAGCATTTT
TRBD1,-,TRBV27,TRBJ2-5,CASSHRQGAAQETQYF,TGTGCCAGCAGTCATCGACAGGGGGCGGCCCAAGAGACCCAGTACTTC
-,-,TRBV2,TRBJ2-1,CASSEFGFADEQFF,TGTGCCAGCAGTGAATTTGGGTTCGCAGATGAGCAGTTCTTC
-,-,TRBV21-1,TRBJ1-2,CASSSLRQGSNYGYTF,TGTGCCAGCAGCAGCCTCCGGCAGGGTAGTAACTATGGCTACACCTTC
TRBD2,-,TRBV7-9,TRBJ2-1,CASSGPGLAGSNEQFF,TGTGCCAGCAGCGGTCCGGGACTAGCGGGGTCAAATGAGCAGTTCTTC
-,few,TRBV5-1,TRBJ2-5,CASSLSFSETQYF,TGCGCCAGCAGCTTAAGCTTTTCGGAGACCCAGTACTTC
-,few,TRBV5-1,TRBJ2-5,CASSLAREETQYF,TGCGCCAGCAGCTTGGCCAGGGAGGAGACCCAGTACTTC
TRBD1,-,TRBV6-1,TRBJ1-2,CASIPGTGPNYGYTF,TGTGCCAGCATTCCAGGGACAGGGCCCAACTATGGCTACACCTTC
-,-,TRBV18,TRBJ2-1,CASSLGFSPYNEQFF,TGTGCCAGCTCACTTGGGTTTTCCCCCTACAATGAGCAGTTCTTC
TRBD1,-,TRBV2,TRBJ2-5,CASSRTGRQETQYF,TGTGCCAGCTCGAGGACAGGGCGTCAAGAGACCCAGTACTTC
-,-,TRBV27,TRBJ1-5,CASSPGTPGEGTGNQPQHF,TGTGCCAGCAGTCCCGGGACGCCCGGCGAGGGGACCGGCAATCAGCCCCAGCATTTT
TRBD1,-,TRBV9,TRBJ2-1,CASSYQGASSYNEQFF,TGTGCCAGCAGCTACCAGGGGGCCAGCTCCTACAATGAGCAGTTCTTC
-,few,TRBV7-2,TRBJ1-2,CASSLEQPTYGYTF,TGTGCCAGCAGCTTAGAACAGCCGACGTATGGCTACACCTTC
TRBD1,few,TRBV7-2,TRBJ1-2,CASSWGQNGYTF,TGTGCCAGCAGCTGGGGACAGAATGGCTACACCTTC
-,-,TRBV5-1,TRBJ2-2,CASSLEGNTGELFF,TGCGCCAGCAGCTTGGAAGGGAACACCGGGGAGCTGTTTTTT
TRBD1,-,TRBV13,TRBJ1-6,CASSSNRGGDSPLHF,TGTGCCAGCAGCTCCAACAGGGGCGGAGACTCACCCCTCCACTTT
TRBD1,-,TRBV30,TRBJ1-5,CAWSGQGDQPQHF,TGTGCCTGGAGTGGACAGGGAGATCAGCCCCAGCATTTT
-,few,TRBV7-9,TRBJ1-2,CASSLSPGDYGYTF,TGTGCCAGCAGCTTAAGTCCAGGGGACTATGGCTACACCTTC
-,-,TRBV6-1,TRBJ1-4,CASTHNEREKLFF,TGTGCCAGCACCCATAACGAGAGGGAAAAACTGTTTTTT
-,few,TRBV6-5,TRBJ2-7,CASSYSKAGGYEQYF,TGTGCCAGCAGTTACTCGAAGGCAGGAGGCTACGAGCAGTACTTC
-,few,TRBV2,TRBJ2-1,CASQGGIYNEQFF,TGTGCCTCCCAAGGGGGGATCTACAATGAGCAGTTCTTC
-,-,TRBV5-4,TRBJ2-5,CASSPSSTWGETQYF,TGTGCCAGCAGCCCATCATCGACCTGGGGCGAGACCCAGTACTTC
-,-,TRBV9,TRBJ1-6,CASSVGTLGSPLHF,TGTGCCAGCAGCGTAGGTACTTTAGGATCACCCCTCCACTTT
-,-,TRBV30,TRBJ1-4,CAWSVGRTEKLFF,TGTGCCTGGAGTGTAGGCCGGACTGAAAAACTGTTTTTT
TRBD2,-,TRBV14,TRBJ2-5,CASSQDRAGGIETQYF,TGTGCCAGCAGCCAAGATCGAGCGGGGGGGATAGAGACCCAGTACTTC
-,-,TRBV19,TRBJ1-1,CASRETVNTEAFF,TGTGCCAGTAGGGAGACAGTGAACACTGAAGCTTTCTTT
-,-,TRBV29-1,TRBJ1-5,CSVVHDSNQPQHF,TGCAGCGTTGTCCACGATAGCAATCAGCCCCAGCATTTT